This T cell receptor (beta chain) was sequenced in a study of cytomegalovirus exposure and HLA in healthy donors. This CDR3 has 15 residues. Looked up from germline, CDR1 is SGHRS and CDR2 is YFSETQ. The V and J ends lost 2 bases and 1 base, in that order; junction bases with no gene match: 5. In the PCR, 60 Vbeta and 13 Jbeta primers were used. Profiling relied on immunoSEQ multiplex PCR, and the TCRdb table lists in-frame clones only, not all of them. The sample has 200,000 to 250,000 clones, roughly four fifths seen once. V is TRBV5-1 and J is TRBJ1-1; 7 positions agree with TRBD1. The sequence was obtained from a girl aged 2-10 years in good health and CMV-seronegative. Sequenced material: PBMCs. CDR3 region: CASSFTGVRNTEAFF. In DNA form, the CDR3 reads TGCGCCAGCAGCTTTACAGGGGTTCGGAACACTGAAGCTTTCTTT.